This is a list of T cell receptor beta chains from one sample in a study of Graves' ophthalmopathy and Graves' hyperthyroidism. TCRdb independently ran MiXCR on the multiplex PCR reads; one entry per CDR3 protein. The data hold over 500,000 distinct CDR3 sequences, with about 20% observed a single time. The specimen sequenced was peripheral blood. These receptors were obtained from a woman between 18 and 29 years old with stable Graves' hyperthyroidism. Some clones in this sample may be carry-over from other donors' samples. CDR3s include the opening cysteine and the closing phenylalanine or tryptophan. The D gene is left open where the match is weak. Some rows have no size entry. The others give once, few or many, or a class for an expanded clone.

TRBJ1-2,NA,many,11,TRBV29-1,TGCAGCGTTGACAGGGGCTATGGCTACACCTTC,CSVDRGYGYTF
TRBJ2-2,TRBD2,NA,15,TRBV5-1,TGCGCCAGCAGCCCCCAGACTAGCCGCACCGGGGAGCTGTTTTTT,CASSPQTSRTGELFF
TRBJ1-1,TRBD1,few,15,TRBV13,TGTGCCAGCAGCCTAACCCAGGGGGGTTTCGCTGAAGCTTTCTTT,CASSLTQGGFAEAFF
TRBJ2-5,NA,many,16,TRBV7-9,TGTGCCAGCAGCTTAGTTCCCCTGACAGCCCAAGAGACCCAGTACTTC,CASSLVPLTAQETQYF
TRBJ2-7,TRBD1,NA,14,TRBV20-1,TGCAGTGCCATAGCCCAGGGGGCAGCCTACGAGCAGTACTTC,CSAIAQGAAYEQYF
TRBJ1-1,NA,NA,13,TRBV30,TGTGCCGGGGGGGACCGACTCGGCACTGAAGCTTTCTTT,CAGGDRLGTEAFF
TRBJ1-2,NA,many,13,TRBV28,TGTGCCAGCAGTTTAAGTGAAGGGGATGGCTACACCTTC,CASSLSEGDGYTF
TRBJ1-5,NA,NA,15,TRBV6-2/TRBV6-3,TGTGCCAGCAGCCCGTTCAGGGTCGGCAATCAGCCCCAGCATTTT,CASSPFRVGNQPQHF
TRBJ1-1,NA,NA,15,TRBV5-1,TGCGCCAGCAGCTTGGCTCCGGGACTGGACACTGAAGCTTTCTTT,CASSLAPGLDTEAFF
TRBJ1-3,NA,few,15,TRBV3-1,TGTGCCAGCAGCATGGACGCTGGCTCTGGAAACACCATATATTTT,CASSMDAGSGNTIYF
TRBJ1-5,NA,NA,14,TRBV6-1,TGTGCCAGCATTCCAGTTAATAGCAATCAGCCCCAGCATTTT,CASIPVNSNQPQHF
TRBJ2-7,NA,NA,15,TRBV10-3,TGTGCCATCAGTGAGTATCAGGACCTCGTGGGCGAGCAGTACTTC,CAISEYQDLVGEQYF
TRBJ2-7,TRBD2,many,17,TRBV20-1,TGCAGTGCTAGAGATCAAATGGGGACTAGCGGGCGCTACGAGCAGTACTTC,CSARDQMGTSGRYEQYF
TRBJ2-7,NA,many,12,TRBV15,TGTGCCACCAGCAGAGCAGACTACGAGCAGTACTTC,CATSRADYEQYF
TRBJ2-5,NA,NA,13,TRBV10-3,TGTGCCATCAGTCGGGACCCCAGTGAGACCCAGTACTTC,CAISRDPSETQYF
TRBJ2-7,NA,many,12,TRBV20-1,TGCAGTGCCAGGGACTTCTCCTACGAGCAGTACTTC,CSARDFSYEQYF
TRBJ1-1,NA,many,14,TRBV7-3,TGTGCCAGCAGCCCAAGAGGGTTGGACACTGAAGCTTTCTTT,CASSPRGLDTEAFF
TRBJ1-1,TRBD1,many,17,TRBV11-1,TGTGCCAGCAGCACGGAGACAGGGGGGACCATGAACACTGAAGCTTTCTTT,CASSTETGGTMNTEAFF
TRBJ2-5,NA,NA,16,TRBV28,TGTGCCAGCACCCCCCTCGGGTCGGGGGGCCGGGAGACCCAGTACTTC,CASTPLGSGGRETQYF
TRBJ2-7,NA,many,14,TRBV20-1,TGCAGTGCTGAAATTGGGACCGCATACTACGAGCAGTACTTC,CSAEIGTAYYEQYF
TRBJ2-7,TRBD2,many,16,TRBV11-1,TGTGCCAGCAGCCCGCGGGCTAGCGGGAGGGCGGGCGAGCAGTACTTC,CASSPRASGRAGEQYF
TRBJ2-7,TRBD1,many,13,TRBV20-1,TGCAGTGCTAGGGGGGACAGGACCTACGAGCAGTACTTC,CSARGDRTYEQYF
TRBJ2-5,TRBD2,few,15,TRBV20-1,TGCAGTGCTAGACCCCGGACTAGCGGGATGGAGACCCAGTACTTC,CSARPRTSGMETQYF
TRBJ2-7,NA,many,14,TRBV30,TGTGCCTGGAGTGAGAGCCTAGTTGGGTCCGAGCAGTACTTC,CAWSESLVGSEQYF
TRBJ1-1,NA,once,12,TRBV29-1,TGCAGCGTAAGCTCCAGCAGCACTGAAGCTTGCTTT,CSVSSSSTEACF
TRBJ1-2,NA,few,14,TRBV3-1,TGTGCCAGCAGCCAAGATAGAAATTACTATGGCTACACCTTC,CASSQDRNYYGYTF
TRBJ1-1,NA,many,14,TRBV15,TGTGCCACCAGCAGAGGAGGGTTCCGGACTGAAGCTTTCTTT,CATSRGGFRTEAFF
TRBJ1-2,NA,many,16,TRBV12-3/TRBV12-4,TGTGCCAGCAGTTTACCCCTTCGGCAGGGAACCTATGGCTACACCTTC,CASSLPLRQGTYGYTF
TRBJ1-5,NA,many,11,TRBV28,TGTGCCAGCAGGCAGGACCAGCCCCAGCATTTT,CASRQDQPQHF
TRBJ2-2,NA,few,15,TRBV12-3/TRBV12-4,TGTGCCAGCAGCCTTGAGTATGTTAACGCCGGGGAGCTGTTTTTT,CASSLEYVNAGELFF
TRBJ1-2,NA,many,15,TRBV5-6,TGTGCCAGCAGCCCCCAACAGGGAGGGGGCTATGGCTACACCTTC,CASSPQQGGGYGYTF
TRBJ1-2,NA,NA,13,TRBV6-1,TGTGCCAGCAGTGAATTTGAGGCCTATGGCTACACCTTC,CASSEFEAYGYTF
TRBJ2-5,NA,few,14,TRBV12-3/TRBV12-4,TGTGCCAGCAGTCCCGGATTTAACCAAGAGACCCAGTACTTC,CASSPGFNQETQYF
TRBJ1-5,NA,NA,15,TRBV27,TGTGCCAGCAGTTTACAACGGGGAGCCAATCAGCCCCAGCATTTT,CASSLQRGANQPQHF